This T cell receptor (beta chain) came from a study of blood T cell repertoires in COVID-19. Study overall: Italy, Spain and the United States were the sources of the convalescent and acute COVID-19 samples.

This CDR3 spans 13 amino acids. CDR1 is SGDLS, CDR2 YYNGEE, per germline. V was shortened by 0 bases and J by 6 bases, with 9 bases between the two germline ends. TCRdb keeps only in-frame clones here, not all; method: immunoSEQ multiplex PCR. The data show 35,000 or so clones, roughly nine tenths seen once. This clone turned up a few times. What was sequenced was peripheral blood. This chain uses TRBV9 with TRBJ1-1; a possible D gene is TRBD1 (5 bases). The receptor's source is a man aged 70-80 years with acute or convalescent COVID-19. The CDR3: CASSVVSGPEAFF. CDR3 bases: TGTGCCAGCAGCGTAGTGTCAGGGCCTGAAGCTTTCTTT.